What follows is one TCR beta chain and its context. The antigen remains unidentified. Treatment described: oral pan-JAK inhibitor, 5-10 mg twice daily. Sorted out of PBMCs were CD4+ T cells and CD8+ T cells. J lost 7 bases, V lost 4 bases, and 4 bases had no gene match. This CDR3 region has 13 residues. Germline loops: CDR1 SQVTM, CDR2 ANQGSEA. This specimen comes from a study of CD8+ T cells in alopecia areata. Extraction of RNA preceded its reverse transcription into cDNA, which served as the sequencing template. The protocol was immunoSEQ multiplex PCR, while the TCRdb copy is restricted to in-frame clones and leaves out a portion. Altogether 130,000 to 150,000 clones are present, approximately 85% being singletons, with the ten largest covering approximately 25%. The study's findings and limits: Within the top 100, expanded CD8+ clones significantly decreased with tofacitinib, as did scalp clonality. More clonal than normal scalp was lesional scalp, particularly alopecia totalis/universalis.

Specimen: CD8+ T cells sorted from blood, collected at week 4, from a patient treated with tofacitinib. V gene TRBV29-1 combines with J gene TRBJ1-4; the match to TRBD1 covers 9 bases. This receptor was identified in a human donor with alopecia areata. CDR3 nucleotides: TGCAGCGTTGCTGGACAGGGGAGTGAAAAACTGTTTTTT. This gives the protein CSVAGQGSEKLFF.